This TCR beta chain was recorded in a study of monozygotic twins with inflammatory bowel disease. TCRdb reprocessed the 5' RACE reads; each CDR3 protein has one entry and no DNA is given. Its table lists more than 300,000 distinct CDR3 sequences. The CDR3 extends over 13 amino acids. The germline V gene has CDR1 SGHTA and CDR2 FQGNSA. The blood volume drawn from each donor was 2.5 ml. This receptor was obtained from a human donor with ulcerative colitis or Crohn's disease, or a healthy co-twin of an affected twin (not recorded which). V is TRBV7-2 and J is TRBJ2-7. The sample comprised blood. The chain's CDR3 is CASSLGNSYEQYF.